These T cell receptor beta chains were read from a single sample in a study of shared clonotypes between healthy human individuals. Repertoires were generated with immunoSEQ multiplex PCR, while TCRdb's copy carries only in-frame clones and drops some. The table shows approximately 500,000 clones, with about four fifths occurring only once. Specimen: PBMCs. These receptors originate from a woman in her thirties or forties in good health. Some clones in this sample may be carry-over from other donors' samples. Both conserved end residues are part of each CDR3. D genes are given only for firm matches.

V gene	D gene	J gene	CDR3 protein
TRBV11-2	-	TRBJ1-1	CASSRQSEAFF
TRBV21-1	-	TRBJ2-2	CASSKEMASRPGELFF
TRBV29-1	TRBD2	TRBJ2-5	CSVGPGLAGGETQYF
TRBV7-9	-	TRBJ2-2	CASSSPGLELNTGELFF
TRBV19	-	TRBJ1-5	CASRAVNSNQPQHF
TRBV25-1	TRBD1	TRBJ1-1	CASHTIRGGNTEAFF
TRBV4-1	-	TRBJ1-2	CASSPQARGDYGYTF
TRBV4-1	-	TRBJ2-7	CASSQDLTGQDEQYF
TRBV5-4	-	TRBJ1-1	CASSLPGINTEAFF
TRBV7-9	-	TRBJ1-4	CASSGGQGGLGVEKLFF
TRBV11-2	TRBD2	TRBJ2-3	CASSLETSWVWADTQYF
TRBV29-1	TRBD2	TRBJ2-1	CSVEEGLAEKQFF
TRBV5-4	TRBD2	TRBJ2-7	CASSRRTSGSWGEQYF
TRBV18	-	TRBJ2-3	CASSPSRTFDTQYF
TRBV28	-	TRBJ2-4	CASSPPTDTNIQYF
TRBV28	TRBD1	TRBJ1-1	CASRLGQEVTEAFF
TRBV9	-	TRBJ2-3	CASNWDGITDTQYF
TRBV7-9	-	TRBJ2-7	CASSGTHSYEQYF
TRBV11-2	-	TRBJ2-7	CASSLEAAYEQYF
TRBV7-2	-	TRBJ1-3	CASSPELVATIYF